This record looks at one T cell receptor (beta chain) sequence and its context. The method was immunoSEQ multiplex PCR; TCRdb's version includes in-frame clones alone and lacks a portion of them. Seen here are about 24,000 clones, around 85% observed once, and the top ten hold roughly 17%. The sample belongs to a study of OX40 agonist ivuxolimab in advanced cancers. This CDR3 is built from 16 residues. Trimming took 4 bases from V and 3 from J, leaving 16 bases between them. Germline CDR1 SGHRS, CDR2 YFSETQ. The receptor was derived from an adult with an advanced solid tumor such as melanoma, head and neck, liver or kidney cancer. The input for sequencing was CD4+ or CD8+ T cells sorted from blood, taken in a trial of the OX40 agonist ivuxolimab. The chain is built from TRBV5-1 and TRBJ2-2; tentative D call: TRBD2 (6 bases). The CDR3 DNA reads as TGCGCCAGCAGCCAGAGAGCGGGCCCGGACACCGGGGAGCTGTTTTTT. Translating it yields CASSQRAGPDTGELFF.